These T cell receptor beta chains were read from a single sample in a study of blood T cell repertoires in COVID-19. This table comes from immunoSEQ multiplex PCR, and its TCRdb copy is limited to in-frame clones, with some not included. The sample includes around 70,000 clones, 75% to 85% seen only once; the top ten take approximately 22%. The sample consisted of peripheral blood. Every receptor here comes from a woman in her seventies with acute or convalescent COVID-19. The CDR3 runs from the conserved cysteine through the conserved F or W. A D gene is named only where the DNA matches it firmly. Part of the rows lack a size; the others show once, few, many or a class for expanded clones.

15 TRBJ2-1 TRBV11-2 . TRBD2 CASSSRVAGGYEQFF TGTGCCAGCAGCTCCCGGGTAGCGGGAGGGTATGAGCAGTTCTTC
14 TRBJ2-5 TRBV11-3 . TRBD2 CASSPTSGRETQYF TGTGCCAGCAGCCCGACTAGCGGAAGAGAGACCCAGTACTTC
15 TRBJ1-1 TRBV7-9 . TRBD1 CASSAATGLNTEAFF TGTGCCAGCAGCGCGGCGACAGGGTTAAACACTGAAGCTTTCTTT
16 TRBJ1-5 TRBV6-6 once TRBD1 CASTTRDREGNQPQHF TGTGCCAGCACCACTAGGGACAGGGAGGGCAATCAGCCCCAGCATTTT
13 TRBJ1-2 TRBV10-2 . . CASSEASGAGYTF TGCGCCAGCAGTGAGGCGTCTGGGGCTGGCTACACCTTC
17 TRBJ2-3 TRBV21-1 . . CASSSQDRATSTDTQYF TGTGCCAGCAGCAGTCAGGACAGGGCTACTAGCACAGATACGCAGTATTTT
15 TRBJ1-4 TRBV11-2 . TRBD1 CASSLFGRGDEKLFF TGTGCCAGCAGCTTATTTGGCAGGGGGGATGAAAAACTGTTTTTT
15 TRBJ1-3 TRBV7-2 . . CASSFPRTSGNTIYF TGTGCCAGCAGCTTTCCCCGGACAAGCGGAAACACCATATATTTT
13 TRBJ2-7 TRBV5-1 . . CASSLGQIYEQYF TGCGCCAGCAGCTTGGGACAGATCTACGAGCAGTACTTC
12 TRBJ1-2 TRBV28 once . CASTDRSYGYTF TGTGCCAGCACCGACAGGAGCTATGGCTACACCTTC
15 TRBJ1-1 TRBV5-5 . . CASSLVQLMNTEAFF TGTGCCAGCAGCTTGGTCCAGTTGATGAACACTGAAGCTTTCTTT